The next 13 T cell receptor beta chains were all read from a single sample in a study of blood T cell repertoires in COVID-19. The method was immunoSEQ multiplex PCR; TCRdb's version includes in-frame clones alone and lacks a portion of them. Found here are around 92,000 clones, 83% of them singletons; the top ten hold 25% to 35%. Sequenced: peripheral blood. These receptors were obtained from a woman of 80 years or more with acute or convalescent COVID-19.

This chain connects TRBV7-9 to TRBJ2-1; D is unresolved. CDR3 length equals 12 residues. V dropped 4 bases and J dropped 3 bases, with 4 bases sitting between them. The germline CDR1 and CDR2 sequences are SEHNR and FQNEAQ (reference sequence). This chain's CDR3 is CASSSIYNEQFF. The CDR3 DNA reads TGTGCCAGCAGCTCCATCTACAATGAGCAGTTCTTC.

This clone was observed a handful of times. The gene calls are TRBV9 and TRBJ1-1, with D uncertain. The germline V gene encodes CDR1 SGDLS and CDR2 YYNGEE. V was pared by 4 bases and J by 1 base, with 11 bases between. CDR3 length equals 14 residues. This CDR3 reads CASSPIFGNTEAFF. CDR3 nucleotides: TGTGCCAGCAGCCCGATCTTCGGGAACACTGAAGCTTTCTTT. Based on the CDR3 plus reference TRBV9 and TRBJ1-1, the full variable domain is DSGVTQTPKHLITATGQRVTLRCSPRSGDLSVYWYQQSLDQGLQFLIQYYNGEERAKGNILERFSAQQFPDLHSELNLSSLELGDSALYFCASSPIFGNTEAFFGQGTRLTVV.

The chain joins TRBV5-1 to TRBJ2-1, with TRBD2 identical over 10 bases. V dropped 3 bases and J dropped 4; count of bases not matched to a gene: 4. Germline CDR1 reads SGHRS; CDR2 reads YFSETQ. The CDR3 consists of 15 residues. The CDR3 loop reads CASSSGTSAYNEQFF. As DNA, the CDR3 is TGCGCCAGCAGCTCAGGGACTAGCGCGTACAATGAGCAGTTCTTC.

Of note for this clone: This sample also contains other DNA sequences that code for the same CDR3. The genes are TRBV5-1 and TRBJ2-5; 9 nucleotides match TRBD1. V lost 4 bases and J lost 5; bases outside the gene matches: 3. This CDR3 spans 13 amino acids. Germline V gene data show CDR1 as SGHRS and CDR2 as YFSETQ. CDR3 DNA: TGCGCCAGCAGCCCCGGGACAGGGGAGACCCAGTACTTC. Its translation is CASSPGTGETQYF.

The chain links TRBV7-2 to TRBJ2-3, with D perhaps matching TRBD2 (5 bases). The CDR3 has 15 residues. The germline V gene encodes CDR1 SGHTA and CDR2 FQGNSA. The V and J ends lost 5 bases and 0 bases respectively, with 12 bases between them. Here the CDR3 reads CASSPRLTSTDTQYF. CDR3 DNA: TGTGCCAGCAGCCCAAGACTAACTAGCACAGATACGCAGTATTTT.

This chain connects TRBV18 to TRBJ2-3; D is unclear. Trimming removed 0 bases from V and 3 bases from J, with 4 bases in between. The CDR3 loop spans 13 amino acids. In germline, CDR1 is KGHSH, CDR2 LQKENI. The CDR3 sequence is CASSPPLTDTQYF. The CDR3 region has the DNA TGTGCCAGCTCACCACCATTAACAGATACGCAGTATTTT.

This chain connects TRBV18 to TRBJ1-5, with no clear D. The CDR3 is 13 amino acids. V was cut by 0 bases and J by 8 bases, with 8 bases left in between. Germline loops: CDR1 KGHSH, CDR2 LQKENI. DNA of the CDR3: TGTGCCAGCTCACCACCGGAGAGGAAGCCCCAGCATTTT. This encodes CASSPPERKPQHF.

This rearrangement joins TRBV7-8 to TRBJ1-1, with D tentatively TRBD1 (6 bases). Per the germline V gene, CDR1 is SGHVS and CDR2 is FQNEAQ. V was pared by 5 bases and J by 0 bases, with 10 bases between. This CDR3 has 14 amino acids. CDR3 residues: CASSIGQMNTEAFF. DNA for the CDR3: TGTGCCAGCAGCATCGGACAGATGAACACTGAAGCTTTCTTT.

The chain recombines TRBV7-2 with TRBJ2-7, with D uncertain. Germline CDR1 SGHTA, CDR2 FQGNSA. CDR3 length: 14 residues. The ends were cut back, 4 bases at V and 6 bases at J, with 16 bases in the middle. The CDR3 loop reads CASSSSGTLAEQYF. CDR3 DNA: TGTGCCAGCAGCTCTAGTGGCACCCTCGCCGAGCAGTACTTC.

This chain joins TRBV11-3 and TRBJ2-3; D perhaps matches TRBD2 (6 bases). V was trimmed by 5 bases and J by 4 bases, leaving 16 bases between them. Germline values: CDR1 SGHNT, CDR2 YENEEA. This CDR3 has 15 amino acids. The CDR3 reads CASSLAGGPADTQYF. The DNA of the CDR3 is TGTGCCAGCAGCCTCGCAGGAGGGCCGGCAGATACGCAGTATTTT.

The chain joins TRBV30 to TRBJ2-3, with 9 bases that match TRBD2. The CDR3 runs to 16 residues. Germline CDR1 and CDR2: GTSNPN and SVGIG (reference sequence). Germline trimming cut 0 bases from V and 6 bases from J; bases unmatched to any gene: 10. The CDR3 region has the DNA TGTGCCTGGAGTGTAACGGCGGGAGGGCCGTGGGATACGCAGTATTTT. Amino acids: CAWSVTAGGPWDTQYF.

V gene TRBV24-1 combines with J gene TRBJ2-7; TRBD2 might be the D (5 bases). The V gene lost 0 bases and the J gene lost 5 bases, with 10 bases spanning the gap. The CDR3 consists of 14 residues. CDR1 is KGHDR, CDR2 SFDVKD, per germline. DNA for the CDR3: TGTGCCACCAGTGATTTGGGGGAGTTCCACGAGCAGTACTTC. Translating it yields CATSDLGEFHEQYF.

The chain has TRBV10-3 and TRBJ2-1; 11 bases map to TRBD2. The trim removed 2 bases at V and 13 bases at J, leaving 7 bases unmatched. Germline V gene data show CDR1 as ENHRY and CDR2 as SYGVKD. The CDR3 loop spans 14 amino acids. CDR3 amino acids: CAISEGLAGGLQFF. The CDR3 DNA reads TGTGCCATCAGTGAGGGGCTAGCGGGAGGCCTACAGTTCTTC.